This T cell receptor beta chain was recovered during a study of control samples from healthy donors and cancer patients. Germline V gene lookup returns CDR1 SEHNR and CDR2 FQNEAQ (reference sequence). This CDR3 has 16 amino acids. J was trimmed by 4 bases and V by 2 bases; bases with no gene match: 9. Assay: immunoSEQ multiplex PCR; the TCRdb copy retains only in-frame clones and omits some. In the table there are over 85,000 clones, roughly 93% of which are singletons. This clone was counted a single time. J is TRBJ1-2 and V is TRBV7-9; 8 positions agree with TRBD1. This clonotype originated in a woman aged 25 to 39 in good health. Sequencing used blood. As DNA, the CDR3 is TGTGCCAGCAGCTTATCGGACAGGGTAGGAGTCTATGGCTACACCTTC. Translation gives CASSLSDRVGVYGYTF.